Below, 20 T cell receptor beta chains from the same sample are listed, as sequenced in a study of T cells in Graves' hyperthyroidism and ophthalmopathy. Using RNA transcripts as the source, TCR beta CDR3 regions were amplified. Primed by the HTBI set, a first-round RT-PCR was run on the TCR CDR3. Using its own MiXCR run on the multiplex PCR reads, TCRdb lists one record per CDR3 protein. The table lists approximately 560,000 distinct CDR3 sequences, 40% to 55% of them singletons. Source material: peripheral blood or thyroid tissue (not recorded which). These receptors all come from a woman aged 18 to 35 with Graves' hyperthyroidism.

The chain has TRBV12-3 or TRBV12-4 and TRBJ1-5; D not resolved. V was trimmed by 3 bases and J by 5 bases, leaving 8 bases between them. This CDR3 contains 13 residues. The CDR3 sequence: CASSFLRDQPQHF. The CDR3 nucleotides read TGTGCCAGCAGTTTTCTACGGGATCAGCCCCAGCATTTT.

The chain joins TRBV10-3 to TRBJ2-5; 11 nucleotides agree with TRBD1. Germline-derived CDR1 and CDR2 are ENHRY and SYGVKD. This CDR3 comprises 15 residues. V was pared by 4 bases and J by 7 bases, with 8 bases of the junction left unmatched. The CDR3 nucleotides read TGTGCCATCAGTGCTGGACAGGGGGCATCGGGGACCCAGTACTTC. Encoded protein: CAISAGQGASGTQYF.

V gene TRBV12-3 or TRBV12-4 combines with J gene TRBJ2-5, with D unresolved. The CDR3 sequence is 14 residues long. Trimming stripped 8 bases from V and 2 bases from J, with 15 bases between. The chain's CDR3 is CASRKAWGQETQYF. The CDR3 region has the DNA TGTGCCAGCCGTAAAGCCTGGGGTCAAGAGACCCAGTACTTC.

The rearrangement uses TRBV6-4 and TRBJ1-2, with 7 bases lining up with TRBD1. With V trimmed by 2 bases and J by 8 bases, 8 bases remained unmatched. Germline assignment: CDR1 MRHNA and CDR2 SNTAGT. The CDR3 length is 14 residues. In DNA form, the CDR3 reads TGTGCCAGCAGTGACCGAGACAGGGCTGTCGGCTACACCTTC. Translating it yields CASSDRDRAVGYTF.

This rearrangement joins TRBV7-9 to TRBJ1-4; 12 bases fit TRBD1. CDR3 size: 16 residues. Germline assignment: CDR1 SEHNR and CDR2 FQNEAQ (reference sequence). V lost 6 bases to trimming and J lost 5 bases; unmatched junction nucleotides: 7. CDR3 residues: CASRAGTGGGNEKLFF. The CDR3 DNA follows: TGTGCCAGCAGGGCAGGGACAGGGGGCGGAAATGAAAAACTGTTTTTT. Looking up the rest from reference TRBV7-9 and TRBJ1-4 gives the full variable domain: DTGVSQNPRHKITKRGQNVTFRCDPISEHNRLYWYRQTLGQGPEFLTYFQNEAQLEKSRLLSDRFSAERPKGSFSTLEIQRTEQGDSAMYLCASRAGTGGGNEKLFFGSGTQLSVL.

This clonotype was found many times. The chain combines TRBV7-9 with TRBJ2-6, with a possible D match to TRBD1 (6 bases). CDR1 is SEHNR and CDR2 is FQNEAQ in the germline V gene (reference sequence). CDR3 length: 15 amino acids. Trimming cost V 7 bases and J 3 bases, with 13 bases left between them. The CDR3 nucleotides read TGTGCCAGCACCAACAGGGTCGGTGGGGCCAACGTCCTGACTTTC. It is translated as CASTNRVGGANVLTF. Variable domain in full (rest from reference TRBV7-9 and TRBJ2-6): DTGVSQNPRHKITKRGQNVTFRCDPISEHNRLYWYRQTLGQGPEFLTYFQNEAQLEKSRLLSDRFSAERPKGSFSTLEIQRTEQGDSAMYLCASTNRVGGANVLTFGAGSRLTVL.

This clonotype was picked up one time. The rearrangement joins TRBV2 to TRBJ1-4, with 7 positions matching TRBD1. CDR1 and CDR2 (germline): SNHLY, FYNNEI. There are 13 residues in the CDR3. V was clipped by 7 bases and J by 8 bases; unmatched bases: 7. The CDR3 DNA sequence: TGTGCCAGCACCGGGAGGGGGCGCGAAAAACTGTTTTTT. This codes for CASTGRGREKLFF.

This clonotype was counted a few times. The DNA for the CDR3 is TGTGCCAGCAGCTTAAGGTCTTACAGGGGGGAAGATGGCTACACCTTC. This translates into CASSLRSYRGEDGYTF. The chain employs TRBV7-9 and TRBJ1-2, with 8 bases that match TRBD1. Unmatched junction bases numbered 11, after V lost 2 bases and J lost 6 bases. CDR1 SEHNR and CDR2 FQNEAQ come from the germline V gene (reference sequence). There are 16 residues in the CDR3.

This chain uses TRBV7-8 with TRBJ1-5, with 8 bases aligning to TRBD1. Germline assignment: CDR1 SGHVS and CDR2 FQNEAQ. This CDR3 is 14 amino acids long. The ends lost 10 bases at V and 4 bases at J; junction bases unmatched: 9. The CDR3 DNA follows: TGTGCCAACAGTACCCACAGGGGGAATCAGCCCCAGCATTTT. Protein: CANSTHRGNQPQHF.

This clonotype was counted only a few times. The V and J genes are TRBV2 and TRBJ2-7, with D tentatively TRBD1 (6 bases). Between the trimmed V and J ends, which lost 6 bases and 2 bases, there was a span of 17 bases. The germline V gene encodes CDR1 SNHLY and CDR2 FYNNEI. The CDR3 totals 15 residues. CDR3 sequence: CASRPNRDRAYEQYF. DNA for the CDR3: TGTGCCAGCAGACCAAACAGGGATAGGGCCTACGAGCAGTACTTC.

The CDR3 is CATSDSGLAGAFF. For the CDR3, the DNA is TGTGCCACCAGTGACTCGGGACTAGCGGGAGCTTTCTTT. This chain joins TRBV24-1 and TRBJ1-1, with D possibly being TRBD1 (5 bases). This CDR3 comprises 13 residues. The ends were cut back, 4 bases at V and 10 bases at J, with 15 bases in the middle. Germline V CDR1 and CDR2: KGHDR, SFDVKD.

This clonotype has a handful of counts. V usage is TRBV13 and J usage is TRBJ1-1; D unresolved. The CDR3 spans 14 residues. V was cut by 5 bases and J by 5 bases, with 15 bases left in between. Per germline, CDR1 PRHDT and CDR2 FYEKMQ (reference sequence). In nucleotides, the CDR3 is TGTGCCAGCAGCCCCCCCGGGGTTAGAACTGAAGCTTTCTTT. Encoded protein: CASSPPGVRTEAFF.

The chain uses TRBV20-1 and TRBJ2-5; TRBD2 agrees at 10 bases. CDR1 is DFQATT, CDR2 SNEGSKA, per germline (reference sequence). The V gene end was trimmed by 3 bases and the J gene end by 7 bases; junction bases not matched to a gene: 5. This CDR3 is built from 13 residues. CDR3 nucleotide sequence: TGCAGTGCTAGTCGGACTAGCGGAGGGACCCAGTACTTC. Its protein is CSASRTSGGTQYF.

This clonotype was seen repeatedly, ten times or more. The CDR3 loop is CSVLDGELFF. The CDR3 DNA sequence: TGCAGCGTTCTAGACGGGGAGCTGTTTTTT. The genes are TRBV29-1 and TRBJ2-2; D is uncertain. The CDR3 loop spans 10 amino acids. Germline lookup yields CDR1 SQVTM and CDR2 ANQGSEA. Deletions cut 5 bases from V and 7 bases from J, with 5 bases between.

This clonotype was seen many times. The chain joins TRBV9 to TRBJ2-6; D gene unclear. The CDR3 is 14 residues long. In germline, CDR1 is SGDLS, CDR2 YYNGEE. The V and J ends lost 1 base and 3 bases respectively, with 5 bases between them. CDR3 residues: CASSVISGANVLTF. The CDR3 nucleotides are TGTGCCAGCAGCGTAATAAGTGGGGCCAACGTCCTGACTTTC.

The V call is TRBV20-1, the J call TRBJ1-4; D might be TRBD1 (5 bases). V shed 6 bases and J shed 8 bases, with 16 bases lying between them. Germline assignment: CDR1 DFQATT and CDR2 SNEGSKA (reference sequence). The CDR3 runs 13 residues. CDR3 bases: TGCAGTGCCCCGGGACCAACTCGCGAAAAACTGTTTTTT. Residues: CSAPGPTREKLFF.

CDR3 bases: TGTGCCAGCAGCTTAGGGAGTAACTACATGAACACTGAAGCTTTCTTT. It codes for CASSLGSNYMNTEAFF. The chain recombines TRBV7-2 with TRBJ1-1; D is unclear. V was cut by 1 base and J by 0 bases, with 12 bases left in between. The V gene's germline CDR1 is SGHTA and CDR2 FQGNSA. CDR3 length: 16 amino acids.

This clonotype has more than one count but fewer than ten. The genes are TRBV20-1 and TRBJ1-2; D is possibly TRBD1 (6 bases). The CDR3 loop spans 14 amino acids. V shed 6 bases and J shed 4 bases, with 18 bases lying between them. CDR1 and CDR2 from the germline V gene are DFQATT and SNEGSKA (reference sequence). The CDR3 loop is CSAIPPQGGYGYTF. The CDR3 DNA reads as TGCAGTGCCATTCCCCCACAGGGAGGCTATGGCTACACCTTC.

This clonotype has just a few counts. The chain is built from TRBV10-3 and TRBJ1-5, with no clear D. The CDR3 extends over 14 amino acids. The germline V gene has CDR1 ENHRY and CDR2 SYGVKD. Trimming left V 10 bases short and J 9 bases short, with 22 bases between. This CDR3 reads CASSPSQVGGPQHF. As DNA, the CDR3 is TGTGCCAGCTCACCCTCCCAGGTCGGAGGGCCCCAGCATTTT.

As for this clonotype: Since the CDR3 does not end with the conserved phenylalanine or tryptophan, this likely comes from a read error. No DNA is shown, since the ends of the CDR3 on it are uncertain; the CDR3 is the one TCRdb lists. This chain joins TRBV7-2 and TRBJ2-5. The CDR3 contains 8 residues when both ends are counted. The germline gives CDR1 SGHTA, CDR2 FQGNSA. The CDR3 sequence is CASSLAFS.